This T cell receptor (beta chain) was found in a study of blood T cell repertoires in COVID-19. Study at large: Sites in the United States, Italy and Spain provided acute and convalescent COVID-19 samples.

Method: immunoSEQ multiplex PCR; TCRdb's copy keeps in-frame clones and lacks some. The sample has 310,000 or so clones; roughly 87% are singletons. The Seattle patients, enrolled during active infection, were followed longitudinally. A note on this clone: Within the sample, other DNA sequences also encode this same CDR3.

The CDR3 is made up of 15 amino acids. V trimming: 2 bases; J trimming: 7 bases; junction bases outside the gene matches: 0. The germline V gene has CDR1 MNHEY and CDR2 SMNVEV (reference sequence). The clonotype was recovered from a man between 25 and 39 years old with COVID-19, enrolled during active disease. The source material was peripheral blood. The chain is built from TRBV27 and TRBJ2-1; 15 nucleotides agree with TRBD2. CDR3 bases: TGTGCCAGCAGTTTAGGACTAGCGGGAGGGAATGAGCAGTTCTTC. It yields the protein CASSLGLAGGNEQFF.